This T cell receptor beta chain is drawn from a study of naive and memory T cell subsets. Cells stained for CD3, CD4, CD8, CD45RA and CD27 were sorted into four subsets. Germline V gene lookup returns CDR1 SGHNT and CDR2 YYREEE (reference sequence). The CDR3 covers 15 residues. Unmatched junction bases numbered 10, after V lost 4 bases and J lost 9 bases. Two oligonucleotides, mixed equimolar, formed the beta constant-region primer covering TRBC1 and TRBC2. An oligonucleotide with the SP2 primer and a 12-nucleotide UMI was ligated to the cDNA 3' end. TCRdb re-called the UMI-ligation and nested PCR reads through MiXCR, storing one row per CDR3 protein. The data show about 85,000 distinct CDR3 sequences, over 10% seen once. Findings of the study overall: Findings for naive and memory subsets could not be checked against ground truth.

With respect to this clonotype: Its antigen is unknown.

Sequences were obtained from central memory CD4+ T cells from blood. This clonotype originated in a human donor in good health. The V and J genes are TRBV5-4 and TRBJ2-1, with 10 bases that match TRBD2. CDR3 nucleotides: TGTGCCAGCAGCACCGGAGCTAGCGGGAGTACTGAGCAGTTCTTC. Translated, it gives CASSTGASGSTEQFF.